Below are 25 T cell receptor beta chains sequenced from a single sample in a study of early T cells in non-severe SARS-CoV-2 infection (dated by TCRdb to about 2021). The library was obtained by 5' RACE. Sequencer: NextSeq 500. Starting from the raw public reads, TCRdb applied fastp trimming at Q25, assembled clones with MiXCR and retained in-frame beta chains. Rows with a matching CDR3 protein are joined into one entry that keeps the most common DNA and genes. In this sample the table shows around 64,000 distinct CDR3 sequences, over 10% of which occur a single time. Approximately 1.3% of the sample lies in the top ten. The source material was whole blood, sampled at baseline. These receptors were collected from an adult who was a healthcare worker with PCR-confirmed SARS-CoV-2 infection or an uninfected control (not recorded which).

The V and J genes are TRBV6-2 or TRBV6-3 and TRBJ2-2, with TRBD1 matching 8 bases. V dropped 6 bases and J dropped 4; count of bases not matched to a gene: 7. This CDR3 has 15 amino acids. Germline CDR1 reads MNHEY; CDR2 reads SVGEGT. The CDR3 is CASRRTGSGTGELFF. The CDR3 DNA follows: TGTGCCAGCAGACGGACAGGGTCGGGCACCGGGGAGCTGTTTTTT.

This clonotype was picked up a small number of times. The chain has TRBV5-1 and TRBJ1-1; D is undetermined. Trimming shortened V by 6 bases and J by 4 bases, and 13 bases separated the two germline ends. The germline gives CDR1 SGHRS, CDR2 YFSETQ. The CDR3 contains 13 residues. The CDR3: CASTSTYSTEAFF. The CDR3 nucleotides read TGCGCCAGCACCTCAACGTATTCCACTGAAGCTTTCTTT.

CDR3 region: CASSVQVSNSPLHF. DNA of the CDR3: TGTGCCAGCAGCGTGCAGGTTTCTAATTCACCCCTCCACTTT. The rearrangement uses TRBV9 and TRBJ1-6; no clear D. In germline, CDR1 is SGDLS, CDR2 YYNGEE. The CDR3 sequence is 14 residues long. V was pared by 2 bases and J by 6 bases, with 9 bases between.

This clonotype was counted between two and nine times. This chain connects TRBV5-1 to TRBJ2-3, with 8 bases aligning to TRBD2. The trim removed 3 bases at V and 2 bases at J, leaving 2 bases unmatched. Germline CDR1 and CDR2: SGHRS and YFSETQ. The CDR3 sequence is 14 residues long. CDR3 residues: CASSSLAVTDTQYF. CDR3 nucleotide sequence: TGCGCCAGCAGCTCACTAGCGGTCACAGATACGCAGTATTTT.

As DNA, the CDR3 is TGTGCCAGCAGTTTCCAGAGACTAGCCAAAAACATTCAGTACTTC. Encoded protein: CASSFQRLAKNIQYF. The chain uses TRBV12-3 or TRBV12-4 and TRBJ2-4; D gene ambiguous. Trimming removed 3 bases at V and 0 bases at J, with 9 bases between. CDR3 length: 15 amino acids.

V is TRBV21-1 and J is TRBJ1-2. TRBV21-1 is classified as a pseudogene. The CDR3 extends over 9 amino acids. The CDR3 sequence is CATQNGYTF. Here the CDR3 DNA reads TGTGCCACCCAAAATGGCTACACCTTC.

This clonotype was observed a handful of times. J is TRBJ2-1 and V is TRBV5-6; D may be TRBD1 (6 bases). CDR3 length: 17 residues. The V end lost 1 base, the J end lost 4 bases, and 18 bases lay between the germline ends. The germline V gene has CDR1 SGHDT and CDR2 YYEEEE. CDR3: CASSLRFTGTSYNEQFF. For the CDR3, the DNA is TGTGCCAGCAGCTTGCGATTTACCGGGACATCTTACAATGAGCAGTTCTTC.

The chain joins TRBV7-2 to TRBJ1-3; D is unclear. V gave up 1 base and J gave up 0 bases, with 19 bases separating them. The CDR3 has 19 amino acids. CDR1 and CDR2 (germline): SGHTA, FQGNSA. The CDR3 reads CASSLVPSLVGRSGNTIYF. The CDR3 DNA reads as TGTGCCAGCAGCTTAGTCCCGAGTCTTGTGGGCCGCTCTGGAAACACCATATATTTT.

This chain joins TRBV5-4 and TRBJ2-3, with D maybe TRBD2 (5 bases). Looked up from germline, CDR1 is SGHNT and CDR2 is YYREEE (reference sequence). V shed 7 bases and J shed 2 bases, with 20 bases lying between them. The CDR3 totals 16 residues. The DNA of the CDR3 is TGTGCCAGCCCTGGTATGGGAGTCGGGCACACAGATACGCAGTATTTT. It codes for CASPGMGVGHTDTQYF.

The J gene is TRBJ2-1, the V gene TRBV11-2; a weak D match, TRBD1 (5 bases). CDR1 and CDR2 from the germline V gene are SGHAT and FQNNGV. The germline V and J ends were trimmed by 2 bases and 2 bases, with 13 bases remaining between them. The CDR3 has 16 amino acids. CDR3 amino acids: CASSLRWAGTYNEQFF. The CDR3 bases are TGTGCCAGCAGCTTAAGGTGGGCAGGGACCTACAATGAGCAGTTCTTC.

This clonotype has ten or more counts. The chain couples TRBV25-1 to TRBJ2-6; D ambiguous. The germline V gene encodes CDR1 MGHDK and CDR2 SYGVNS. The V end lost 5 bases, the J end lost 0 bases, and 14 bases lay between the germline ends. The CDR3 has 17 residues. CDR3 DNA: TGTGCCAGCAGTCGGATAGGGCCAACCTCTGGGGCCAACGTCCTGACTTTC. Translated, it gives CASSRIGPTSGANVLTF.

This clonotype was detected only a few times. The V call is TRBV6-5, the J call TRBJ2-7, with D maybe TRBD2 (5 bases). The CDR3 has 12 amino acids. From germline, CDR1 is MNHEY and CDR2 SVGAGI. V was trimmed by 6 bases and J by 7 bases, leaving 13 bases between them. CDR3 region: CASSPGVGEQYF. CDR3 DNA: TGTGCCAGCAGCCCCGGGGTGGGGGAGCAGTACTTC.

This clonotype was seen a handful of times. The chain uses TRBV28 and TRBJ2-5; 10 nucleotides match TRBD2. The germline CDR1 and CDR2 sequences are MDHEN and SYDVKM. The CDR3 runs 14 residues. V shed 8 bases and J 5 bases; nucleotides not matched to a gene: 8. CDR3 in DNA: TGTGCCAGCTGTCCCCTAGCGGGAGAGGAGACCCAGTACTTC. It codes for CASCPLAGEETQYF.

This chain uses TRBV27 with TRBJ2-1, with D perhaps assigned TRBD1 or TRBD2 (5 bases each). The V and J ends lost 5 bases and 10 bases respectively, with 18 bases between them. Germline CDR1 and CDR2: MNHEY and SMNVEV (reference sequence). The CDR3 contains 14 residues. The CDR3 DNA sequence: TGTGCCAGCAGTCGGGCGGCAGAACGGGACGAGCAGTTCTTC. Residues: CASSRAAERDEQFF.

This clonotype was recorded a few times. This chain uses TRBV2 with TRBJ1-5; D is perhaps TRBD1 (6 bases). V gave up 6 bases and J gave up 7 bases, with 19 bases separating them. CDR3 length: 15 amino acids. Germline V lookup: CDR1 SNHLY, CDR2 FYNNEI. CDR3 sequence (DNA): TGTGCCAGCAGCCTTCGGGGGGGCGCGAGGCAGCCCCAGCATTTT. It is translated as CASSLRGGARQPQHF.

The V call is TRBV11-2, the J call TRBJ2-1, with TRBD1 as a possible D gene (7 bases). The V gene lost 4 bases and the J gene lost 6 bases, with 16 bases spanning the gap. The CDR3 extends over 15 amino acids. In germline, CDR1 is SGHAT, CDR2 FQNNGV. CDR3 sequence reads: CASSSGGTVLNEQFF. The CDR3 nucleotides read TGTGCCAGCAGCTCCGGAGGGACAGTACTCAATGAGCAGTTCTTC.

This chain links TRBV30 with TRBJ2-7; 7 bases match TRBD2. The V gene end was trimmed by 5 bases and the J gene end by 0 bases; junction bases not matched to a gene: 1. The CDR3 totals 12 residues. Germline V CDR1 and CDR2: GTSNPN, SVGIG (reference sequence). The CDR3 region is CAWGDYSYEQYF. The CDR3, as DNA: TGTGCCTGGGGGGACTACTCCTACGAGCAGTACTTC.

There are a few counts of this clonotype. As DNA, the CDR3 is TGCAGTGCTAGAGCCCGATTGGGTCCTAGCGGCTCCCATGGGCAGTTCTTC. As protein: CSARARLGPSGSHGQFF. The J gene is TRBJ2-1, the V gene TRBV20-1; 7 nucleotides line up with TRBD2. Germline-derived CDR1 and CDR2 are DFQATT and SNEGSKA (reference sequence). The CDR3 runs 17 residues. With 1 base clipped from V and 12 bases from J, the junction kept 21 bases outside the gene matches.

The chain couples TRBV4-3 to TRBJ1-4, with D perhaps matching TRBD1 (5 bases). Trimming stripped 4 bases from V and 6 bases from J, with 15 bases between. The CDR3 length is 15 residues. CDR1 is LGHNA, CDR2 YSLEER, per germline. This chain's CDR3 is CASSLLGGGDEKLFF. Here the CDR3 DNA reads TGCGCCAGCAGCCTTCTCGGCGGAGGGGATGAAAAACTGTTTTTT.

In DNA, the CDR3 is TGTGCCAGCAGCTTAGCAGGGGAGGCGGAGACCCAGTACTTC. Its protein product is CASSLAGEAETQYF. The chain combines TRBV11-3 with TRBJ2-5, with D possibly being TRBD1 or TRBD2 (6 bases each). The V end lost 1 base, the J end lost 5 bases, and 11 bases lay between the germline ends. The germline CDR1 and CDR2 sequences are SGHNT and YENEEA. The CDR3 loop spans 14 amino acids.

There are many counts of this clonotype. CDR3 coding DNA: TGCGCCAGCAGCCGTTCGGGACACAGCTCCTACAATGAGCAGTTCTTC. As protein: CASSRSGHSSYNEQFF. The rearrangement uses TRBV5-1 and TRBJ2-1; TRBD1 is a possible D gene (6 bases). V shed 4 bases and J shed 0 bases, with 14 bases lying between them. The CDR3 is 16 residues long. CDR1 and CDR2 from the germline V gene are SGHRS and YFSETQ.

This clonotype was counted at least ten times. The chain is built from TRBV18 and TRBJ2-1; D uncertain. This CDR3 has 13 amino acids. V lost 3 bases and J lost 8, with 11 bases in between. Per germline, CDR1 KGHSH and CDR2 LQKENI. CDR3 coding DNA: TGTGCCAGCTCACCCTTCGGTTCAGATGAGCAGTTCTTC. Translating gives CASSPFGSDEQFF. The whole variable domain, remainder taken from reference TRBV18 and TRBJ2-1, is NAGVMQNPRHLVRRRGQEARLRCSPMKGHSHVYWYRQLPEEGLKFMVYLQKENIIDESGMPKERFSAEFPKEGPSILRIQQVVRGDSAAYFCASSPFGSDEQFFGPGTRLTVL.

This clonotype has just a few counts. This chain connects TRBV18 to TRBJ1-2; maybe TRBD1 (5 bases). The CDR3 covers 19 residues. Looked up from germline, CDR1 is KGHSH and CDR2 is LQKENI. Trimming stripped 1 base from V and 6 bases from J, with 27 bases between. Here the CDR3 DNA reads TGTGCCAGCTCACCACTCGGACACTTGCAGCCGGTTAATCCCCATGGCTACACCTTC. Protein sequence: CASSPLGHLQPVNPHGYTF.

The chain employs TRBV7-6 and TRBJ2-7, with 7 bases identical to TRBD1. V dropped 1 base and J dropped 5; count of bases not matched to a gene: 2. Germline loops: CDR1 SGHVS, CDR2 FNYEAQ. This CDR3 is built from 13 residues. The CDR3 bases are TGTGCCAGCAGCTTAGACAGGGGCAACGAGCAGTACTTC. This translates into CASSLDRGNEQYF.

CDR3 sequence: CASRDFKETQYF. DNA for the CDR3: TGCGCCAGCAGGGACTTTAAAGAGACCCAGTACTTC. This chain uses TRBV10-2 with TRBJ2-5; D is perhaps TRBD2 (5 bases). V lost 6 bases, J lost 3 bases, and 8 bases lay in between. CDR1 is WSHSY, CDR2 SAAADI, per germline. The CDR3 has 12 residues.